This T cell receptor beta chain is from a study of CD8+CD57+ T cells in acquired aplastic anemia (dated by TCRdb to the late 2010s). Study-wide context: Extracted DNA from sorted CD4+ and CD8+ cells averaged around 3.3 ug, ranging from roughly 0.17 to 27.4 ug. A CD8+CD57+ expansion meant a frequency higher than the mean frequency seen in healthy subjects. General study outcomes and caveats: Although roughly 29 CD8+ CDR3 sequences were shared by patients and controls, these sequences appeared highly expressed in patients and within the immunodominant clones of patients. Patients and healthy controls showed no significant difference in CD8+ Simpson's diversity (P=0.060).

About this clonotype: Its antigen has not been determined. No clone much larger than this one lies a single base away; base qualities are absent.

V sheds 7 bases and J sheds 0 bases, leaving 12 bases between their ends. The CDR3 sequence holds 13 residues, the cysteine and phenylalanine included. The retained sequence is limited to the CDR3, 39 bases, with the frame set at the first base. CDR1 is given as SQVTM and CDR2 as ANQGSEA, both from the germline V gene. Profiling of TCR beta VDJ combinations and CDR3 sequences used genomic DNA as the template. TCR repertoire sequencing was run on an Illumina HiSeq 2000. As for how the authors treated the data: TRBV/TRBJ rearrangement plots, CDR3 size and DJ length profiles, and Simpson's diversity index were used to assess repertoires. The immunodominant clone was defined as the most abundant DNA sequence in deep sequencing data. CDR3 amino acid sequences were screened for sharing across subjects and compared with published repertoires and the VDJdb database. Starting from the raw public reads, TCRdb applied fastp trimming at Q25, assembled clones with MiXCR and retained in-frame beta chains. Duplicate CDR3 protein sequences are folded into a single record with the most common DNA and genes. TCRdb, not the original authors, processed these V and J calls. The sample includes some 170,000 distinct CDR3 sequences, with roughly 65% observed a single time. The ten largest account for 40% to 50% of the sample.

Expansion of CD8+CD57+ cells had been shown by flow cytometry in the patients chosen for sequencing. Every patient had a diagnosis of severe acquired aplastic anemia based on International Study of Aplastic Anemia and Agranulocytosis and Camitta criteria. No patient had received any therapy when blood was sampled. In this study, sorted CD4+ and CD8+ T cells from the blood of healthy subjects and of severe aplastic anemia patients had their TCR repertoires deep-sequenced. In the USA, patient enrollment took place under clinicaltrials.gov protocols 00001620, 01623167, 00001397, 00071045, 00081523 and 00961064. Ficoll-Paque density gradient centrifugation was used to isolate peripheral blood mononuclear cells. Before DNA extraction, CD4+ and CD8+ T cells were sorted by FACS or by magnetic beads.

The sample comprised sorted CD4+, CD8+, or CD8+CD57+ T cells (not recorded which) from PBMCs. This receptor was identified in a human donor with aplastic anemia. Here the chain combines TRBV29-1 and TRBJ1-2, and TRBD1 may be the D gene, going by 6 matching bases. The DNA is as follows: TGCAGCGATACGGACAGTTCTAACTATGGCTACACCTTC. It encodes CSDTDSSNYGYTF.